These 32 T cell receptor beta chains were all obtained from the same sample, sequenced in a study of cytomegalovirus exposure and HLA in healthy donors. The PCR used 60 Vbeta and 13 Jbeta primers. Repertoires were generated with immunoSEQ multiplex PCR, while TCRdb's copy carries only in-frame clones and drops some. Among 80,000 to 100,000 clones listed, about 81% were seen once. Sequenced material: PBMCs. All receptors come from a man between 35 and 55 years old in good health and CMV-seronegative.

The V gene is TRBV6-5, the J gene TRBJ2-7; 8 bases line up with TRBD1. Trimming removed 5 bases from V and 5 bases from J; junction bases left unmatched: 5. Per germline, CDR1 MNHEY and CDR2 SVGAGI. CDR3 length: 13 amino acids. CDR3 nucleotide sequence: TGTGCCAGCAGTCGACAGGGGAACCACGAGCAGTACTTC. This sequence encodes CASSRQGNHEQYF.

The CDR3 DNA reads as TGTGCCAGCACCCTCCGGACAGGGTCCAACTATGGCTACACCTTC. Encoded protein: CASTLRTGSNYGYTF. The chain carries TRBV5-4 and TRBJ1-2, with 8 bases matching TRBD1. The germline V gene encodes CDR1 SGHNT and CDR2 YYREEE (reference sequence). After removal of 6 bases from V and 2 bases from J, the junction contained 9 bases not matched to a gene. The CDR3 extends over 15 amino acids.

The chain uses TRBV5-4 and TRBJ2-6; D gene uncertain. Deletions cut 3 bases from V and 4 bases from J, with 11 bases between. Germline V lookup: CDR1 SGHNT, CDR2 YYREEE (reference sequence). CDR3 length: 15 amino acids. The CDR3 sequence: CASSSAAAGANVLTF. CDR3 sequence (DNA): TGTGCCAGCAGCTCTGCGGCCGCGGGGGCCAACGTCCTGACTTTC. The full variable domain, completed using reference TRBV5-4 and TRBJ2-6, is ETGVTQSPTHLIKTRGQQVTLRCSSQSGHNTVSWYQQALGQGPQFIFQYYREEENGRGNFPPRFSGLQFPNYSSELNVNALELDDSALYLCASSSAAAGANVLTFGAGSRLTVL.

CDR3 residues: CASSIRHDTEAFF. The CDR3 region has the DNA TGTGCCAGTAGTATCCGACACGACACTGAAGCTTTCTTT. The chain combines TRBV19 with TRBJ1-1, with D hard to call. The V gene lost 3 bases and the J gene lost 3 bases, with 8 bases spanning the gap. Germline assignment: CDR1 LNHDA and CDR2 SQIVND (reference sequence). This CDR3 is built from 13 residues. Filled out from reference TRBV19 and TRBJ1-1, the complete variable domain reads DGGITQSPKYLFRKEGQNVTLSCEQNLNHDAMYWYRQDPGQGLRLIYYSQIVNDFQKGDIAEGYSVSREKKESFPLTVTSAQKNPTAFYLCASSIRHDTEAFFGQGTRLTVV.

The chain is built from TRBV4-2 and TRBJ2-1, with TRBD2 identical over 13 bases. After removal of 0 bases from V and 6 bases from J, the junction contained 2 bases not matched to a gene. Germline CDR1 and CDR2: LGHNA and YNFKEQ. This CDR3 has 16 amino acids. CDR3 sequence: CASSQETSGGTNEQFF. In nucleotides, the CDR3 is TGTGCCAGCAGCCAAGAGACTAGCGGGGGGACCAATGAGCAGTTCTTC.

This clone was detected only a few times. The V gene is TRBV2, the J gene TRBJ1-5, with D perhaps TRBD1 (5 bases). This CDR3 has 13 residues. The germline CDR1 and CDR2 sequences are SNHLY and FYNNEI. The ends were cut back, 6 bases at V and 5 bases at J, with 11 bases in the middle. The CDR3 nucleotides read TGTGCCAGCAGCTTGCAAGGGGATCAGCCCCAGCATTTT. It yields the protein CASSLQGDQPQHF.

V and J are TRBV27 and TRBJ2-1; no firm D call. V lost 2 bases and J lost 0, with 14 bases in between. This CDR3 contains 17 residues. CDR1 and CDR2 (germline): MNHEY, SMNVEV (reference sequence). CDR3 residues: CASSLLPVGSSYNEQFF. CDR3 DNA: TGTGCCAGCAGTTTACTCCCGGTGGGCAGCTCCTACAATGAGCAGTTCTTC.

The CDR3 bases are TGTGCCAGCAGATACCGGACAGGGAGCAATGAGCAGTTCTTC. This codes for CASRYRTGSNEQFF. The chain recombines TRBV6-5 with TRBJ2-1; 8 positions agree with TRBD1. CDR3 size: 14 residues. Trimming took 6 bases from V and 6 from J; bases not matched to a gene: 7. Germline V gene sequence: CDR1 MNHEY, CDR2 SVGAGI.

The gene calls are TRBV10-3 and TRBJ1-2; D is unresolved. The CDR3 is made up of 13 amino acids. Germline loops: CDR1 ENHRY, CDR2 SYGVKD. The V gene lost 0 bases and the J gene lost 8 bases, with 10 bases spanning the gap. CDR3 coding DNA: TGTGCCATCAGTGAGTCCGAGAGAGGGGGCTACACCTTC. This translates into CAISESERGGYTF.

The chain links TRBV2 to TRBJ2-2, with 7 bases fitting TRBD2. The CDR3 has 14 residues. Germline V lookup: CDR1 SNHLY, CDR2 FYNNEI. Losses at the gene ends were 7 bases for V and 6 bases for J; bases not matched to a gene: 8. The CDR3 loop is CASKEEGGAGELFF. For the CDR3, the DNA is TGTGCCAGCAAGGAGGAGGGAGGGGCCGGGGAGCTGTTTTTT.

This clone was detected only a few times. The V call is TRBV7-7, the J call TRBJ2-1, with D tentatively TRBD2 (7 bases). V lost 1 base and J 9 bases, leaving 10 bases between the germline ends. Germline CDR1 SSHAT, CDR2 FNYEAQ (reference sequence). The CDR3 runs to 13 residues. The CDR3 sequence is CASSLERGGEQFF. CDR3 nucleotide sequence: TGTGCCAGCAGCTTAGAGAGGGGGGGTGAGCAGTTCTTC.

This clone occurred once. The V and J genes are TRBV29-1 and TRBJ2-7, with D perhaps TRBD1 (6 bases). Germline V gene lookup returns CDR1 SQVTM and CDR2 ANQGSEA. CDR3 size: 15 residues. Trimming took 6 bases from V and 3 from J, leaving 21 bases between them. CDR3 protein: CSVIKSVTGGYEQYF. The CDR3, as DNA: TGCAGCGTCATTAAGTCTGTGACAGGAGGCTACGAGCAGTACTTC.

This chain uses TRBV7-3 with TRBJ1-3; TRBD1 aligns across 10 bases. V shed 5 bases and J 2 bases; nucleotides not matched to a gene: 6. In germline, CDR1 is SGHTA, CDR2 FQGTGA. This CDR3 region has 16 residues. CDR3: CASSPPGQGAGNTIYF. The CDR3 coding sequence is TGTGCCAGCAGCCCTCCAGGACAGGGGGCTGGAAACACCATATATTTT.

The chain links TRBV6-5 to TRBJ2-7; the D gene is possibly TRBD2 (6 bases). Trimming removed 4 bases at V and 3 bases at J, with 10 bases between. The CDR3 is 13 residues long. Germline loops: CDR1 MNHEY, CDR2 SVGAGI. CDR3 sequence reads: CASSSGTFYEQYF. The CDR3 nucleotides are TGTGCCAGCAGTTCCGGGACTTTCTACGAGCAGTACTTC.

The V gene is TRBV29-1, the J gene TRBJ2-3, with TRBD1 matching 7 bases. Germline V lookup: CDR1 SQVTM, CDR2 ANQGSEA. V was clipped by 7 bases and J by 4 bases; unmatched bases: 8. The CDR3 contains 13 residues. CDR3 sequence: CSAPVQGADTQYF. CDR3 nucleotide sequence: TGCAGCGCCCCGGTGCAGGGGGCAGATACGCAGTATTTT.

The chain combines TRBV2 with TRBJ2-3; possibly TRBD1 for D (5 bases). Trimming took off 2 bases at V and 1 base at J, with 10 bases between the two ends. Germline CDR1 reads SNHLY; CDR2 reads FYNNEI. This CDR3 spans 15 amino acids. The CDR3 is CASSELGRGTDTQYF. Written as DNA, the CDR3 is TGTGCCAGCAGTGAATTAGGCAGGGGCACAGATACGCAGTATTTT.

The chain combines TRBV10-3 with TRBJ1-2; D ambiguous. Germline loops: CDR1 ENHRY, CDR2 SYGVKD. V was cut by 0 bases and J by 4 bases, with 9 bases left in between. The CDR3 is 14 amino acids. This chain's CDR3 is CAISESPRSYGYTF. The CDR3 DNA reads as TGTGCCATCAGTGAGTCTCCCAGATCCTATGGCTACACCTTC.

V and J are TRBV6-1 and TRBJ1-3, with a tentative D call TRBD1 (5 bases). V lost 7 bases and J lost 1, with 8 bases in between. This CDR3 spans 13 amino acids. From germline, CDR1 is MNHNS and CDR2 SASEGT. CDR3 sequence: CASMAGSGNTIYF. The CDR3 nucleotides read TGTGCCAGCATGGCAGGGTCTGGAAACACCATATATTTT.

The chain links TRBV21-1 to TRBJ1-5. TRBV21-1 is flagged as a pseudogene. The CDR3 has 12 amino acids. CDR3 loop: CASRGGDQPQHF. The DNA for the CDR3 is TGTGCCAGCAGAGGGGGGGATCAGCCCCAGCATTTT.

This chain connects TRBV7-6 to TRBJ2-2, with TRBD2 matching over 7 bases. Germline loops: CDR1 SGHVS, CDR2 FNYEAQ. Trimming at V came to 5 bases and at J to 4 bases, leaving 4 bases not matched to a gene. The CDR3 covers 14 residues. DNA of the CDR3: TGTGCCAGCAGCCCGGGACTACCCACCGGGGAGCTGTTTTTT. Its protein product is CASSPGLPTGELFF.

This chain connects TRBV5-4 to TRBJ2-1, with D possibly matching TRBD1 (6 bases). Germline values: CDR1 SGHNT, CDR2 YYREEE (reference sequence). The CDR3 is 13 residues long. V was trimmed by 0 bases and J by 10 bases, leaving 11 bases between them. The CDR3 DNA is TGTGCCAGCAGCTTGGTTGGGGGCCGGGAGCAGTTCTTC. It codes for CASSLVGGREQFF.

This clone appeared a few times. The identical CDR3 is also encoded by other nucleotide sequences in the sample. The rearrangement links TRBV18 to TRBJ1-3, with 12 bases fitting TRBD1. Germline CDR1 and CDR2: KGHSH and LQKENI. There are 20 residues in the CDR3. Trimming removed 5 bases from V and 7 bases from J; junction bases left unmatched: 21. Here the CDR3 reads CASSASGTGGFLSLRNTIYF. Here the CDR3 DNA reads TGTGCCAGCTCAGCCTCCGGGACAGGGGGCTTCCTAAGTTTACGGAACACCATATATTTT.

This clone has more than one count but fewer than ten. This chain connects TRBV2 to TRBJ2-2; D is unresolved. This CDR3 region has 15 residues. V lost 6 bases, J lost 2 bases, and 13 bases lay in between. Germline lookup yields CDR1 SNHLY and CDR2 FYNNEI. CDR3 coding DNA: TGTGCCAGCAGACCTAGAAGTCCAAACACCGGGGAGCTGTTTTTT. Translation gives CASRPRSPNTGELFF.

This clone has only a few counts. J is TRBJ2-7 and V is TRBV6-1; TRBD1 might be the D (6 bases). The length of the CDR3 is 14 residues. V was clipped by 10 bases and J by 6 bases, with 22 bases between them. The germline V gene encodes CDR1 MNHNS and CDR2 SASEGT. This CDR3 is CATKPGHNSGEQYF. The DNA for the CDR3 is TGTGCCACTAAACCGGGACACAATTCAGGCGAGCAGTACTTC.

The chain recombines TRBV5-1 with TRBJ1-3; D ambiguous. Germline assignment: CDR1 SGHRS and CDR2 YFSETQ. The ends were cut back, 2 bases at V and 0 bases at J, with 12 bases in the middle. The CDR3 is 16 amino acids. DNA of the CDR3: TGCGCCAGCAGCTTTACCCGCGGGTTCTCTGGAAACACCATATATTTT. Translated, it gives CASSFTRGFSGNTIYF.

The chain is built from TRBV29-1 and TRBJ2-5, with D possibly matching TRBD1 (6 bases). This CDR3 is built from 12 residues. Germline values: CDR1 SQVTM, CDR2 ANQGSEA. The ends were cut back, 7 bases at V and 1 base at J, with 10 bases in the middle. CDR3 region: CSAAGAQETQYF. CDR3 in DNA: TGCAGCGCCGCAGGGGCCCAAGAGACCCAGTACTTC. The full variable domain, completed using reference TRBV29-1 and TRBJ2-5, is SAVISQKPSRDICQRGTSLTIQCQVDSQVTMMFWYRQQPGQSLTLIATANQGSEATYESGFVIDKFPISRPNLTFSTLTVSNMSPEDSSIYLCSAAGAQETQYFGPGTRLLVL.

This clone turned up a few times. This rearrangement joins TRBV11-2 to TRBJ2-7, with D uncertain. The CDR3 consists of 13 residues. The V gene lost 5 bases and the J gene lost 4 bases, with 12 bases spanning the gap. Germline CDR1 SGHAT, CDR2 FQNNGV. The CDR3 is CASSPIPIYEQYF. The DNA of the CDR3 is TGTGCCAGCAGCCCAATCCCTATTTACGAGCAGTACTTC.

Written as DNA, the CDR3 is TGTGCCAGCACCCCTCTGCAGGGGGCTGATTGGGCCAACGTCCTGACTTTC. It translates to CASTPLQGADWANVLTF. The chain combines TRBV11-2 with TRBJ2-6, with TRBD1 matching over 8 bases. Trimming removed 7 bases from V and 5 bases from J; junction bases left unmatched: 13. This CDR3 spans 17 amino acids. Germline loops: CDR1 SGHAT, CDR2 FQNNGV. The full variable domain, with the rest looked up from reference TRBV11-2 and TRBJ2-6, is EAGVAQSPRYKIIEKRQSVAFWCNPISGHATLYWYQQILGQGPKLLIQFQNNGVVDDSQLPKDRFSAERLKGVDSTLKIQPAKLEDSAVYLCASTPLQGADWANVLTFGAGSRLTVL.

This clone was picked up a small number of times. The V and J genes are TRBV6-9 and TRBJ1-3; a weak D match, TRBD1 (5 bases). Trimming shortened V by 7 bases and J by 0 bases, and 22 bases separated the two germline ends. CDR3 length: 18 residues. From germline, CDR1 is MNHGY and CDR2 SVAAGI. The CDR3 reads CASTAYPGGGFSGNTIYF. Here the CDR3 DNA reads TGTGCCAGCACCGCCTACCCGGGGGGGGGTTTCTCTGGAAACACCATATATTTT.

CDR3 coding DNA: TGTGCCACCAGCAGAGGGCAGGGGGCTAACTATGGCTACACCTTC. This codes for CATSRGQGANYGYTF. The chain recombines TRBV15 with TRBJ1-2, with 7 bases matching TRBD1. Germline V CDR1 and CDR2: LNHNV, YYDKDF (reference sequence). J lost 0 bases, V lost 1 base, and 2 bases had no gene match. The CDR3 is 15 residues long. The full variable domain, with the rest looked up from reference TRBV15 and TRBJ1-2, is DAMVIQNPRYQVTQFGKPVTLSCSQTLNHNVMYWYQQKSSQAPKLLFHYYDKDFNNEADTPDNFQSRRPNTSFCFLDIRSPGLGDTAMYLCATSRGQGANYGYTFGSGTRLTVV.

The chain recombines TRBV7-3 with TRBJ2-2, with D perhaps matching TRBD1 (6 bases). The CDR3 length is 14 residues. Germline V CDR1 and CDR2: SGHTA, FQGTGA. With 2 bases removed from V and 6 bases from J, the gap between germline ends came to 10 bases. CDR3 loop: CASSLSQGSGELFF. The CDR3 DNA is TGTGCCAGCAGCTTATCACAGGGCTCCGGGGAGCTGTTTTTT.

The CDR3 DNA follows: TGTGCCAGCAGCCTTGGTGAGGGCGGGAGGGTGAATTCACCCCTCCACTTT. It translates to CASSLGEGGRVNSPLHF. This chain connects TRBV5-8 to TRBJ1-6, with no clear D. Germline CDR1 and CDR2: SGHTS and YDEGEE. The CDR3 runs to 17 residues. The V end lost 4 bases, the J end lost 7 bases, and 21 bases lay between the germline ends.